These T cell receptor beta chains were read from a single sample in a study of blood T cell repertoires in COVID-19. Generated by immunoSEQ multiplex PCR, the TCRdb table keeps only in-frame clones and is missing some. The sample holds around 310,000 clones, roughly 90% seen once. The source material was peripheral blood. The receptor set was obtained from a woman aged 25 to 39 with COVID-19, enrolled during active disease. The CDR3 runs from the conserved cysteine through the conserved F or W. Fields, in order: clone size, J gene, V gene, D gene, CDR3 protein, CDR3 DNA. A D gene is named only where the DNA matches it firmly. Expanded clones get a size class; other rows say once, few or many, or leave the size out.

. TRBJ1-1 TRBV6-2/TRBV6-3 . CASSYSQINTEAFF TGTGCCAGCAGTTACTCACAAATTAACACTGAAGCTTTCTTT
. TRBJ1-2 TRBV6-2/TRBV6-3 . CASSYYGANYGYTF TGTGCCAGCAGCTACTACGGGGCTAACTATGGCTACACCTTC
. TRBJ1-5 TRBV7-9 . CASSLVGDQPQHF TGTGCCAGCAGCTTAGTAGGGGATCAGCCCCAGCATTTT
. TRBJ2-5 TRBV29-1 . CSVERGRETQYF TGCAGCGTTGAAAGGGGTCGGGAGACCCAGTACTTC
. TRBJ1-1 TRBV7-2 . CASSLVPGRDTEAFF TGTGCCAGCAGCTTAGTCCCAGGGAGGGACACTGAAGCTTTCTTT
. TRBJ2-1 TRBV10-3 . CAIRDSYNEQFF TGTGCCATCAGGGACAGCTACAATGAGCAGTTCTTC
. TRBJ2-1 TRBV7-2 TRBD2 CASSSTSGRNNEQFF TGTGCCAGCAGCTCGACTAGCGGGAGAAACAATGAGCAGTTCTTC
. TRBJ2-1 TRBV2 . CASSEEEGGSYNEQFF TGTGCCAGCAGTGAGGAGGAGGGCGGTTCCTACAATGAGCAGTTCTTC
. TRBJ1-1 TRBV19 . CASSISDRPNTEAFF TGTGCCAGTAGTATCTCTGACAGGCCGAACACTGAAGCTTTCTTT
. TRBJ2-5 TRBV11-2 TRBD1 CASSTGQGREETQYF TGTGCCAGCAGCACCGGACAGGGCCGGGAGGAGACCCAGTACTTC
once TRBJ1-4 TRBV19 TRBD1 CASSPRGQGEKLFF TGTGCCAGTAGTCCCCGAGGACAGGGGGAAAAACTGTTTTTT
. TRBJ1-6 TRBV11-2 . CASSLDRQGWGDSPLHF TGTGCCAGCAGCTTAGATCGGCAGGGGTGGGGTGATTCACCCCTCCACTTT
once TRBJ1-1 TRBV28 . CASSLTPGANTEAFF TGTGCCAGCAGTTTAACTCCAGGGGCGAACACTGAAGCTTTCTTT
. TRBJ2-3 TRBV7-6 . CASSLGVRSTDTQYF TGTGCCAGCAGCTTAGGTGTCAGGAGCACAGATACGCAGTATTTT
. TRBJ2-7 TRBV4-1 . CASSQAAGTYEQYF TGCGCCAGCAGCCAAGCCGCGGGAACCTACGAGCAGTACTTC
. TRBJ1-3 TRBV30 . CAWSTVSFSGNTIYF TGTGCCTGGAGTACAGTTAGTTTCTCTGGAAACACCATATATTTT
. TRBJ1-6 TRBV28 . CASSQGSSYNSPLHF TGTGCCAGCTCCCAGGGGAGCTCCTATAATTCACCCCTCCACTTT
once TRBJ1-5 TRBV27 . CASSPPTGLGQPQHF TGTGCCAGCAGTCCCCCAACAGGGTTGGGACAGCCCCAGCATTTT
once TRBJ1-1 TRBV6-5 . CASSGTLNTEAFF TGTGCCAGTTCCGGGACACTGAACACTGAAGCTTTCTTT
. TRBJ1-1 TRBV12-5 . CASALGGAALEAFF TGTGCTAGTGCCCTAGGGGGGGCCGCCCTTGAAGCTTTCTTT
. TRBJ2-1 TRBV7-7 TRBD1 CASSGRTGASYNEQFF TGTGCTAGCAGCGGCAGGACAGGGGCCTCCTACAATGAGCAGTTCTTC
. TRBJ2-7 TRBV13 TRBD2 CASSRTSAEQYF TGTGCCAGCAGTCGGACTAGCGCCGAGCAGTACTTC
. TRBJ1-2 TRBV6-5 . CASRRRAFDGYTF TGTGCCAGCAGAAGGCGGGCCTTCGATGGCTACACCTTC
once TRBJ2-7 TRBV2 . CASSEGGYYEQYF TGTGCCAGCAGTGAAGGAGGGTACTACGAGCAGTACTTC
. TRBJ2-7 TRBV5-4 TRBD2 CASSSGTMTYEQYF TGTGCCAGCAGCTCCGGGACTATGACTTACGAGCAGTACTTC
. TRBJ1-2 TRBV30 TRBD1 CAWIATGRDYGYTF TGTGCCTGGATCGCGACAGGGAGAGACTATGGCTACACCTTC
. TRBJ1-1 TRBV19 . CASSPRGEMNTEAFF TGTGCCAGTAGTCCCCGGGGAGAAATGAACACTGAAGCTTTCTTT
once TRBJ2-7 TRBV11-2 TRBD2 CASSPGLAHSYEQYF TGTGCCAGCAGCCCGGGACTAGCGCACTCCTACGAGCAGTACTTC
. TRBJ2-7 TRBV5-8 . CASSLPGDSYEQYF TGTGCCAGCAGCTTGCCCGGGGACTCTTACGAGCAGTACTTC
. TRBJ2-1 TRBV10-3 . CAISEGAGGAYNEQFF TGTGCCATCAGTGAAGGGGCGGGCGGGGCCTACAATGAGCAGTTCTTC
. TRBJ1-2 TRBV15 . CATSREGRGSGYTF TGTGCCACCAGCAGAGAGGGGAGGGGCTCTGGCTACACCTTC
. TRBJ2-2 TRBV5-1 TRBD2 CASSASGPNTGELFF TGCGCCAGCAGCGCTAGCGGACCGAACACCGGGGAGCTGTTTTTT
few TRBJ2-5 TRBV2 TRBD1 CASSETGNGKETQYF TGTGCCAGCAGTGAGACAGGGAATGGCAAGGAGACCCAGTACTTC
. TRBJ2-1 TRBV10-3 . CAISEQGRSSNNEQFF TGTGCCATCAGTGAGCAGGGCAGGTCAAGTAACAATGAGCAGTTCTTC
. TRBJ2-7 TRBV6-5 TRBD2 CASSGGEPPYEQYF TGTGCCAGCAGCGGGGGGGAGCCGCCCTACGAGCAGTACTTC
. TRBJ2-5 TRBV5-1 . CASSLIRQGYETQYF TGCGCCAGCAGCTTGATTCGGCAGGGATACGAGACCCAGTACTTC
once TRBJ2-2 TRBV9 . CASSPRQATNTGELFF TGTGCCAGCAGCCCCCGACAGGCTACGAACACCGGGGAGCTGTTTTTT
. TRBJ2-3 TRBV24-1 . CATSARLGRTDTQYF TGTGCCACCAGTGCTAGACTAGGTCGCACAGATACGCAGTATTTT
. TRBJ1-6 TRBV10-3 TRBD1 CAIRLDRTNSPLHF TGTGCCATCAGGCTGGACAGGACCAATTCACCCCTCCACTTT
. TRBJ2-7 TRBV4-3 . CASSQANSYEQYF TGCGCCAGCAGCCAAGCCAACTCCTACGAGCAGTACTTC
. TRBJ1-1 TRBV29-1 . CSVTGLWNTEAFF TGCAGCGTCACAGGTCTCTGGAACACTGAAGCTTTCTTT
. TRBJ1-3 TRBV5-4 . CASSLSGSGNTIYF TGTGCCAGCAGCTTGTCAGGCTCTGGAAACACCATATATTTT
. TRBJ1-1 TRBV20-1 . CSAGQALEAFF TGCAGTGCTGGGCAGGCCCTGGAAGCTTTCTTT
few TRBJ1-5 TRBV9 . CASSVDPGGGPPQHF TGTGCCAGCAGCGTAGATCCTGGGGGAGGGCCCCCCCAGCATTTT
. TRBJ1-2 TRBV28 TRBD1 CASTLPGRGLDGYTF TGTGCCAGCACTCTCCCCGGCAGGGGGTTAGATGGCTACACCTTC
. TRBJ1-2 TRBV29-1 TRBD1 CSVERDRATTGYTF TGCAGCGTTGAACGTGACAGGGCTACTACTGGCTACACCTTC
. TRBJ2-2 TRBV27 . CASSFPRLGGELFF TGTGCCAGCAGTTTTCCCAGGCTGGGCGGGGAGCTGTTTTTT
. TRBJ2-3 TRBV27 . CASSLSWEGVTDTQYF TGTGCCAGCAGTTTATCGTGGGAGGGGGTCACAGATACGCAGTATTTT
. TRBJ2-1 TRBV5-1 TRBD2 CASSLAGTSLSYNEQFF TGCGCCAGCAGCTTGGCTGGGACTAGCCTTTCCTACAATGAGCAGTTCTTC
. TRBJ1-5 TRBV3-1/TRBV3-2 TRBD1 CASSRDSNQPQHF TGTGCCAGCAGCCGGGACAGTAATCAGCCCCAGCATTTT
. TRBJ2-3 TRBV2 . CASSDVRGITDTQYF TGTGCCAGCAGCGACGTCAGGGGAATCACAGATACGCAGTATTTT
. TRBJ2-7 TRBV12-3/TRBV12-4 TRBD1 CASSPDRDEQYF TGTGCCAGCAGTCCGGACAGGGACGAGCAGTACTTC
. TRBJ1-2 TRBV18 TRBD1 CASSPRTGAVIGYGYTF TGTGCCAGCTCACCGAGGACAGGGGCCGTAATCGGCTATGGCTACACCTTC
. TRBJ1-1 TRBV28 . CASSPHRLHEAFF TGTGCCAGCAGTCCTCACAGGTTACACGAAGCTTTCTTT
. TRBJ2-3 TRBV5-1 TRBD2 CASSALRAGTSVTDTQYF TGCGCCAGCAGCGCACTGCGGGCCGGGACTAGCGTCACAGATACGCAGTATTTT
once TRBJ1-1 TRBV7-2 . CASSQQVNTEAFF TGTGCCAGCAGCCAGCAGGTGAACACTGAAGCTTTCTTT
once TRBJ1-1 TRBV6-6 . CASSYQGTNTEAFF TGTGCCAGCAGTTACCAGGGGACGAACACTGAAGCTTTCTTT